This T cell receptor (beta chain) was observed in a study of shared clonotypes between healthy human individuals. Produced via immunoSEQ multiplex PCR; TCRdb's table is partial and in-frame only. The sample holds about 2.2 million clones; about 94% are singletons and the top ten take around 1.7%. As to this clone: Antigen: not known.

Selected positively for CCR7 and CD45RO-negative, naive CD8 cells excluded terminally differentiated effector memory CD45RA+ cells. The study's findings and limits: The authors expected sequencing depth to affect clonotype sharing among donors. Large depth notwithstanding, sorted-subset sequencing proved incomplete by rarefaction. Estimated clonotype richness was generally higher in naive than memory subsets.

The TCR sequence derives from a man in his late teens or twenties in good health. Some clones in this sample may be carry-over from other donors' samples. Sequencing was carried out using naive CD8+ T cells from PBMCs.

The CDR3 DNA is TGTGCCAGCAGCTCGACGGTAGCGGGAGGTGTCGGGGAGCTGTTTTTT. Protein product: CASSSTVAGGVGELFF. The V call is TRBV7-2, the J call TRBJ2-2, with TRBD2 matching over 10 bases. Germline CDR1 is SGHTA and CDR2 is FQGNSA. Trimming cost V 4 bases and J 7 bases; bases outside gene matches: 9. The CDR3 totals 16 residues.